This T cell receptor (beta chain) was profiled in a study of shared clonotypes between healthy human individuals. Sequenced by immunoSEQ multiplex PCR; TCRdb stores in-frame clones only, minus some. The top ten clones hold 0.1% to 0.15% of a sample with some 2,000,000 clones, under 97% of them seen once. Concerning this clone: Its antigen remains unknown.

Every contributor of samples was a Caucasian grown-up residing in Nashville, Tennessee. Notes on the study in general: Clonotype sharing among the donors was expected to vary with sequencing depth.

The V end lost 7 bases, the J end lost 4 bases, and 7 bases lay between the germline ends. The CDR3 totals 10 residues. Per the germline V gene, CDR1 is DFQATT and CDR2 is SNEGSKA (reference sequence). The chain recombines TRBV20-1 with TRBJ1-1; D is ambiguous. Sequencing input: naive CD4+ T cells sorted from blood. Subset reported: CD45RA+ positively selected. This receptor was obtained from a man between 18 and 35 years old in good health. The CDR3 spells CSGWSTEAFF. In DNA, the CDR3 is TGCAGTGGATGGAGCACTGAAGCTTTCTTT.